This T cell receptor beta chain was recovered during a study of regulatory T cells in long-lasting Graves disease. Time point noted: newly diagnosed GD, antithyroid drugs for less than 3 months. RNA isolated from PBMCs was used to make the TCR library. With iRepertoire HTBI primers and Arm-PCR of CDR3 regions, TCR beta libraries were built. MiXCR, run by TCRdb on the multiplex PCR reads, gives a single entry per CDR3 protein. The profile shows under 800,000 distinct CDR3 sequences, approximately 15% of them singletons. This clonotype has at least ten counts. The antigen is undetermined. This CDR3 is built from 12 residues. Trimming removed 8 bases at V and 9 bases at J, with 17 bases between. CDR1 DFQATT and CDR2 SNEGSKA come from the germline V gene (reference sequence). General study results and limits: When disease was persistent, TRBV28, TRBJ1-2 and TRBJ2-5 were the favored segments.

These same data were also listed under a study on T cells in Graves' hyperthyroidism and ophthalmopathy. As that report states: The HTBI primer set drove a first-round RT-PCR of the TCR CDR3. Blood samples included most of the expanded thyroid clonotypes exceeding 0.001.

The rearrangement joins TRBV20-1 to TRBJ2-1; D is perhaps TRBD1 (6 bases). Sequenced material: peripheral blood mononuclear cells (PBMCs), taken at new diagnosis, from a patient treated with antithyroid drugs. This receptor was taken from a young woman with Graves disease. CDR3 region: CSPPVGAREQFF. The CDR3 bases are TGCAGTCCTCCAGTGGGGGCGCGTGAGCAGTTCTTC.